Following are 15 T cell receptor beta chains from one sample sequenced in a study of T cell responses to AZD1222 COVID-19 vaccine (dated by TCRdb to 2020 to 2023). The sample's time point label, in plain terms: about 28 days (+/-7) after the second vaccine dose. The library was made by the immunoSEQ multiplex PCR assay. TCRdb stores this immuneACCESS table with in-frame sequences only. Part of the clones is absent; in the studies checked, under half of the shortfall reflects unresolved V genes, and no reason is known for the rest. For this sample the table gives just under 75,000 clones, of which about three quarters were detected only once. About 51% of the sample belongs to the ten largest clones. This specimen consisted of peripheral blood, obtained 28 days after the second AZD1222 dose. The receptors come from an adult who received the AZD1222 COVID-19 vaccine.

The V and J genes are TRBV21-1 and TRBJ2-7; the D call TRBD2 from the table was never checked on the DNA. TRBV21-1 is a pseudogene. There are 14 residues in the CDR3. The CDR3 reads CASSPSAFPYEQYF. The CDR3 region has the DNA TGTGCCAGCAGCCCTAGTGCATTTCCCTACGAGCAGTACTTC.

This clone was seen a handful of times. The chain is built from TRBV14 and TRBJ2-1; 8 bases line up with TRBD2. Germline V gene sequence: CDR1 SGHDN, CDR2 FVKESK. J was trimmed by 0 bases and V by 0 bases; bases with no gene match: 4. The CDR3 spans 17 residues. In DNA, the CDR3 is TGTGCCAGCAGCCAAGATAGACTAGCGACCTCCTACAATGAGCAGTTCTTC. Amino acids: CASSQDRLATSYNEQFF.

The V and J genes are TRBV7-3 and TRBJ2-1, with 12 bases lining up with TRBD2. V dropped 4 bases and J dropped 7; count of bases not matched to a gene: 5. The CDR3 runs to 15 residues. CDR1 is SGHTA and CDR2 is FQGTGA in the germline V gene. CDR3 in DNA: TGTGCCAGCAGCTGGACTAGCGGGACGTTGAATGAGCAGTTCTTC. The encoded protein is CASSWTSGTLNEQFF.

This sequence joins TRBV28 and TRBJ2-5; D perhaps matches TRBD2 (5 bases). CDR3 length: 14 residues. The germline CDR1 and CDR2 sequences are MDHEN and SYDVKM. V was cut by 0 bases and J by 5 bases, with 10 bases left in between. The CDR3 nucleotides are TGTGCCAGCAGTTTATGGCCGAGAGGGGAGACCCAGTACTTC. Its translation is CASSLWPRGETQYF. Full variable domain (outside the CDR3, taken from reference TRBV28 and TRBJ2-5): DVKVTQSSRYLVKRTGEKVFLECVQDMDHENMFWYRQDPGLGLRLIYFSYDVKMKEKGDIPEGYSVSREKKERFSLILESASTNQTSMYLCASSLWPRGETQYFGPGTRLLVL.

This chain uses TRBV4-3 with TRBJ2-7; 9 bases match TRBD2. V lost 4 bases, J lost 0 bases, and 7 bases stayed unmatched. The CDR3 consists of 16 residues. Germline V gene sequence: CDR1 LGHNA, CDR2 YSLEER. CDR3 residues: CASSRLTSGRSYEQYF. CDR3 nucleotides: TGCGCCAGCAGCCGACTGACTAGCGGTCGCTCCTACGAGCAGTACTTC.

DNA for the CDR3: TGTGCCAGCAGCCTCGGAGTAAGAGCCTATGGCTACACCTTC. This sequence encodes CASSLGVRAYGYTF. V is TRBV5-8 and J is TRBJ1-2; D is undetermined. From germline, CDR1 is SGHTS and CDR2 YDEGEE. This CDR3 has 14 amino acids. The ends were cut back, 4 bases at V and 4 bases at J, with 14 bases in the middle.

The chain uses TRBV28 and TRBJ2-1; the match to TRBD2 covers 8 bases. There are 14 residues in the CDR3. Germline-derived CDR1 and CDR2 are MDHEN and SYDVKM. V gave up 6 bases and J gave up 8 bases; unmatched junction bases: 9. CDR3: CASSPGGPSHEQFF. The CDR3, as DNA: TGTGCCAGCAGCCCGGGAGGGCCTAGCCATGAGCAGTTCTTC. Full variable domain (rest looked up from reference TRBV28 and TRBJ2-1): DVKVTQSSRYLVKRTGEKVFLECVQDMDHENMFWYRQDPGLGLRLIYFSYDVKMKEKGDIPEGYSVSREKKERFSLILESASTNQTSMYLCASSPGGPSHEQFFGPGTRLTVL.

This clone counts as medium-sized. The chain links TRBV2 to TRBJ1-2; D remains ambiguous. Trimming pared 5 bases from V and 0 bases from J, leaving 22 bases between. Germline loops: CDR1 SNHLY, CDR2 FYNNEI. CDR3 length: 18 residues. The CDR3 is CASSPVLHSQAPNYGYTF. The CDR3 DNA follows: TGTGCCAGCAGTCCCGTTCTGCATTCTCAAGCCCCTAACTATGGCTACACCTTC.

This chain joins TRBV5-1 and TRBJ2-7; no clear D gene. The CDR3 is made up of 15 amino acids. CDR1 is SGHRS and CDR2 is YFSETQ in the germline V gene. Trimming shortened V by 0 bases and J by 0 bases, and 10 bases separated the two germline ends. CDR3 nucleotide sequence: TGCGCCAGCAGCTTGGGGCCCGGCAGCTCCTACGAGCAGTACTTC. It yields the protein CASSLGPGSSYEQYF.

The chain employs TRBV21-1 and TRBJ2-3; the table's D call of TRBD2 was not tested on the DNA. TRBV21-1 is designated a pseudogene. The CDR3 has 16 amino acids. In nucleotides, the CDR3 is TGTGCCAGCAGCAACTCCTCGGGACTAAGCACAGATACGCAGTATTTT. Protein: CASSNSSGLSTDTQYF.

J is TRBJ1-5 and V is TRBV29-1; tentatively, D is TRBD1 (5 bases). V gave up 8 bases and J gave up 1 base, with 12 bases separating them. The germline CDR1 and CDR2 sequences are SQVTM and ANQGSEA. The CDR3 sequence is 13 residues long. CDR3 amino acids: CSTRGVSNQPQHF. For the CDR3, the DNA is TGCAGCACCCGGGGGGTGAGCAATCAGCCCCAGCATTTT.

This CDR3 is CASSARLAGVYEQYF. CDR3 bases: TGTGCCAGCAGCGCCCGACTAGCGGGAGTTTACGAGCAGTACTTC. This chain uses TRBV7-9 with TRBJ2-7; 12 bases are shared with TRBD2. Germline V gives CDR1 SEHNR, CDR2 FQNEAQ (reference sequence). With 5 bases clipped from V and 4 bases from J, the junction kept 6 bases outside the gene matches. The CDR3 has 15 residues.

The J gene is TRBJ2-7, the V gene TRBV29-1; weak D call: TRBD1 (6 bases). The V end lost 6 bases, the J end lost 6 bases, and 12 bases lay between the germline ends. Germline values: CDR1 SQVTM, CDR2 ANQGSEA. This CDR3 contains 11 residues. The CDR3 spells CSVGQTGEQYF. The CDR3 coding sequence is TGCAGCGTCGGACAGACAGGCGAGCAGTACTTC.

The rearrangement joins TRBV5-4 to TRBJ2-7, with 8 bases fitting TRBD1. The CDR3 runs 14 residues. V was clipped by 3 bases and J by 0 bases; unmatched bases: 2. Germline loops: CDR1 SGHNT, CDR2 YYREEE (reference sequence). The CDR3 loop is CASSSQGDSYEQYF. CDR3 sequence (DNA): TGTGCCAGCAGCTCACAGGGGGACTCCTACGAGCAGTACTTC.

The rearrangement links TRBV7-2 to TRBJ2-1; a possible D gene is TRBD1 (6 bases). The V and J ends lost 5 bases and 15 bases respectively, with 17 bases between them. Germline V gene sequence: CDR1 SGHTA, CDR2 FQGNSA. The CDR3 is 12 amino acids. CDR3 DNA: TGTGCCAGCAGCCCAGGGGTGGGGGAACCGTTCTTC. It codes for CASSPGVGEPFF. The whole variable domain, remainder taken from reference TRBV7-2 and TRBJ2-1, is GAGVSQSPSNKVTEKGKDVELRCDPISGHTALYWYRQSLGQGLEFLIYFQGNSAPDKSGLPSDRFSAERTGGSVSTLTIQRTQQEDSAVYLCASSPGVGEPFFGPGTRLTVL.